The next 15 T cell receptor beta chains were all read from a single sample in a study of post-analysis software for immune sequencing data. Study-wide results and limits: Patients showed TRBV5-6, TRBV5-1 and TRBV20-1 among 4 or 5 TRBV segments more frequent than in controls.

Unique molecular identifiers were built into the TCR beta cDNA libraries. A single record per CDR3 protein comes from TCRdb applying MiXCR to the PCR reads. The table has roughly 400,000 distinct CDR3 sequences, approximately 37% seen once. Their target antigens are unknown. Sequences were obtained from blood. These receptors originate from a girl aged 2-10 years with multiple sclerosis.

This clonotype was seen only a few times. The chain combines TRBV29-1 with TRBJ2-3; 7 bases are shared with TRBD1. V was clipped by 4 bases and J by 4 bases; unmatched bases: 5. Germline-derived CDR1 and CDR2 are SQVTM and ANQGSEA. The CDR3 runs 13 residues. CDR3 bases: TGCAGCGTTGGGGACAGCGCAGCAGATACGCAGTATTTT. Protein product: CSVGDSAADTQYF.

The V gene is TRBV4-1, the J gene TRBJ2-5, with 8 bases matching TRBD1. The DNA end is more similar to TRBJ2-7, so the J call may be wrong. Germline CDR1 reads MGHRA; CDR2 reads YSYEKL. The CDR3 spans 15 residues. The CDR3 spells CASSHTNRGSHEQYF. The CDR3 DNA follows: TGCGCCAGCAGCCACACTAACAGGGGGAGTCACGAGCAGTACTTC.

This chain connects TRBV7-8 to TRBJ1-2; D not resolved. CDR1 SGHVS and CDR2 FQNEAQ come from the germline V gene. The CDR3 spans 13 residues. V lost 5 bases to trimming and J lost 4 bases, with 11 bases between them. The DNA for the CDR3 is TGTGCCAGCAGCCAGGAGGAAGGCTATGGCTACACCTTC. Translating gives CASSQEEGYGYTF.

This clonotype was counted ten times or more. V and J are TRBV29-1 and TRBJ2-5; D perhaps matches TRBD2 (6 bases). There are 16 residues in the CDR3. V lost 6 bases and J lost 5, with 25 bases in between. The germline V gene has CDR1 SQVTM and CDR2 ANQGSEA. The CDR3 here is CSVAGPSNSRGETQYF. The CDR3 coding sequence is TGCAGCGTGGCCGGTCCTAGCAACAGCCGGGGGGAGACCCAGTACTTC.

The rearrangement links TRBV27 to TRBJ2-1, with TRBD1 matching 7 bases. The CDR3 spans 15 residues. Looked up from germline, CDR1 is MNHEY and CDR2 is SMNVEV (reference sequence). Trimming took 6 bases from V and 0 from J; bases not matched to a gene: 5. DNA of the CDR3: TGTGCCAGCAGCTTGACAGGGCGCTCCTACAATGAGCAGTTCTTC. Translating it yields CASSLTGRSYNEQFF.

CDR3 nucleotides: TGTGCCATCAGTGAGTTACAGGGTTCACCCCTCCACTTT. This codes for CAISELQGSPLHF. This chain uses TRBV10-3 with TRBJ1-6; a possible D gene is TRBD1 (6 bases). Germline lookup yields CDR1 ENHRY and CDR2 SYGVKD. The CDR3 totals 13 residues. Trimming took off 1 base at V and 9 bases at J, with 7 bases between the two ends.

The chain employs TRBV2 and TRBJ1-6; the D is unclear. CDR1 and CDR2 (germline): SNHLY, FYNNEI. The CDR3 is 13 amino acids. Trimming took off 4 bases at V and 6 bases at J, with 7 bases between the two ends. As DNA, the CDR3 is TGTGCCAGCAGTGGTGCTATTAATTCACCCCTCCACTTT. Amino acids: CASSGAINSPLHF.

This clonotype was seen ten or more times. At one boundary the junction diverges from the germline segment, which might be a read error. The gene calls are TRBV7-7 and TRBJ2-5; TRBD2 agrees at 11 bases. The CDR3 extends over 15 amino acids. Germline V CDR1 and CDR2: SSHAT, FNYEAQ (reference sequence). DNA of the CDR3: TGTGCTAGCAGCCATACTAGCGGGAGTACTGAGACCCAGTACTTC. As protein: CASSHTSGSTETQYF.

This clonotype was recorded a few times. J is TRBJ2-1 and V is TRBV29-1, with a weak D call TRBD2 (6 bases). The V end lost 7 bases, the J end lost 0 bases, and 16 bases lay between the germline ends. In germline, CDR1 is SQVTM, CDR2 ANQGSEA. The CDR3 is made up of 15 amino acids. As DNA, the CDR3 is TGCAGCGGTGAGGGACTCGCGAGCTCCTACAATGAGCAGTTCTTC. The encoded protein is CSGEGLASSYNEQFF.

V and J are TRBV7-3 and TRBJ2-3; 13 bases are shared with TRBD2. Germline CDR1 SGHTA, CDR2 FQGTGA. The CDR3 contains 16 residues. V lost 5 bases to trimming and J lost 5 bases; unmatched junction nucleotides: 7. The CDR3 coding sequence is TGTGCCAGCAGCCGCGGACTAGCGGGAGATGGAGATACGCAGTATTTT. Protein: CASSRGLAGDGDTQYF.

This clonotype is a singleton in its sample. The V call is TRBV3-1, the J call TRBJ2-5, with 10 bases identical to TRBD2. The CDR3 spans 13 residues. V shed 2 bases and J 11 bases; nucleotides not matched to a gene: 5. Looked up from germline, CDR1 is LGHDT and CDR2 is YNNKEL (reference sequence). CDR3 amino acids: CASSQWTSGEQYF. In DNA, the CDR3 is TGTGCCAGCAGCCAATGGACTAGCGGAGAGCAGTACTTC.

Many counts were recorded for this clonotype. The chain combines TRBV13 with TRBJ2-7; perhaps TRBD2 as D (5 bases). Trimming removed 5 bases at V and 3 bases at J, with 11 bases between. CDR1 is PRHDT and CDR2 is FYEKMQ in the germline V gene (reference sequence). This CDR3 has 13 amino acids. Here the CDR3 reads CASSLAGYYEQYF. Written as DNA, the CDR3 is TGTGCCAGCAGCCTCGCGGGCTACTACGAGCAGTACTTC.

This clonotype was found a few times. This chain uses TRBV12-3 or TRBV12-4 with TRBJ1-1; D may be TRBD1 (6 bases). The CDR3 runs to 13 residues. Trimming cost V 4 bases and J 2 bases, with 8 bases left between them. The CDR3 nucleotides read TGTGCCAGCAGTTCACAGGGTAACACTGAAGCTTTCTTT. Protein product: CASSSQGNTEAFF.

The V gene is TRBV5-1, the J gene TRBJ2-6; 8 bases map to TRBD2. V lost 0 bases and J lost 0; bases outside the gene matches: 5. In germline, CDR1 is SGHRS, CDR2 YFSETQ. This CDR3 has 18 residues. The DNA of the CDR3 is TGCGCCAGCAGCTTGGGACTAGCGACACCCTCTGGGGCCAACGTCCTGACTTTC. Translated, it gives CASSLGLATPSGANVLTF.

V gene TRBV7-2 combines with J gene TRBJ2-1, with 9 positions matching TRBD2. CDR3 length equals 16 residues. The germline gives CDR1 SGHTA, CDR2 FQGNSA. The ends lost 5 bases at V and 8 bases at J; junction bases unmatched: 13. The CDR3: CASSHRRQREVDEQFF. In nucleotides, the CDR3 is TGTGCCAGCAGCCACCGTCGACAGCGGGAGGTCGATGAGCAGTTCTTC. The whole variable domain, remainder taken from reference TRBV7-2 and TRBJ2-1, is GAGVSQSPSNKVTEKGKDVELRCDPISGHTALYWYRQSLGQGLEFLIYFQGNSAPDKSGLPSDRFSAERTGGSVSTLTIQRTQQEDSAVYLCASSHRRQREVDEQFFGPGTRLTVL.